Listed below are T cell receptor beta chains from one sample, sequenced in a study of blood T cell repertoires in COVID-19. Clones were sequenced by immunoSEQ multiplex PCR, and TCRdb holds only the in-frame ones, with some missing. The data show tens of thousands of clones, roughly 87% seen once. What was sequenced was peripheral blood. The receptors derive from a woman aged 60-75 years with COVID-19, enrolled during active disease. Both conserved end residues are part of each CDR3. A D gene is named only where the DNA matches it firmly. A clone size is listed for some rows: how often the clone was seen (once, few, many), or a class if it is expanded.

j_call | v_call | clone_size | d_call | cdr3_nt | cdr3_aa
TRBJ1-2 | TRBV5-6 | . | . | TGTGCCAGCAGCTTGAAAGCAGGCCCTCGATTCGGCTACACCTTC | CASSLKAGPRFGYTF
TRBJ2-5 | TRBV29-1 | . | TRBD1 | TGCAGCGCCCGATCAAAACCGGGACAGGGTGGAAAGACCCAGTACTTC | CSARSKPGQGGKTQYF
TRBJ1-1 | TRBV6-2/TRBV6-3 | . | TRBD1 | TGTGCCAGCAGTAACAGGGGACTGGGCACTGAAGCTTTCTTT | CASSNRGLGTEAFF
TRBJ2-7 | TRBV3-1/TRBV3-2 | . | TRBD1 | TGTGCCAGCAGCCAAGCACCTAGGGGGCAATGGGGGCAGTACTTC | CASSQAPRGQWGQYF
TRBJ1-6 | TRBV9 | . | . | TGTGCCAGCAGCGGTGGGAGCCCCTCCTATAATTCACCCCTCCACTTT | CASSGGSPSYNSPLHF
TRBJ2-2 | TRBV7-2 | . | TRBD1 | TGTGCCAGGGGGACAGCGGCAAACACCGGGGAGCTGTTTTTT | CARGTAANTGELFF
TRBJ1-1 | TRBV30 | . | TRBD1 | TGTGCCTGGAGTCTGGGACAGGGGGCGTTGGCTTTCTTT | CAWSLGQGALAFF
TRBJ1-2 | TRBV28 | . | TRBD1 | TGTGCCAGCAGTCGCGGCGGACAGGCTTTTCCTGGCTACACCTTC | CASSRGGQAFPGYTF
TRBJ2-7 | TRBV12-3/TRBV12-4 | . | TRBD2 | TGTGCCAGTCGACTAGCGGGGTCCTACGAGCAGTACTTC | CASRLAGSYEQYF
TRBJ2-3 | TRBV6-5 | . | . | TGTGCCAGCAGGACAACTAGCACAGATACGCAGTATTTT | CASRTTSTDTQYF
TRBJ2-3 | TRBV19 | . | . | TGTGCCAGACAAGGGGCCTTGGATACGCAGTATTTT | CARQGALDTQYF
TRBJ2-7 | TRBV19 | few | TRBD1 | TGTGCCAGTAGTTCCGCGGGACAGGGCCACGAGCAGTACTTC | CASSSAGQGHEQYF
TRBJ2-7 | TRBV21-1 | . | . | TGTGCCAGCAGCAAAGTTGGTGGACAGGGGGCGCACAACGAGCAGTACTTC | CASSKVGGQGAHNEQYF
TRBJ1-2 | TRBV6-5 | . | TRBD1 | TGTGCCAGCGGGGAACAGGGGAGTGGCTACACCTTC | CASGEQGSGYTF
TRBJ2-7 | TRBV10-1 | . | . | TGCGCCAGCCCAACCGGACAGTTCGAGCAGTACTTC | CASPTGQFEQYF
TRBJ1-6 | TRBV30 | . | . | TGTGCCTGGAGGGCAGATAATTCACCCCTCCACTTT | CAWRADNSPLHF
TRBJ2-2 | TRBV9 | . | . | TGTGCCAGCAGCGACCCAGCGAACACCGGGGAGCTGTTTTTT | CASSDPANTGELFF
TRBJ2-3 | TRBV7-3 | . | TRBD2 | TGTGCCAGCAGCCCTGGGACTAGCGGGGGCACGCAGTATTTT | CASSPGTSGGTQYF
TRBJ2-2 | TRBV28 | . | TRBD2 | TGTGCCAGCAGTTTAGCTAGCGGGGGGGCCGGGAACACCGGGGAGCTGTTTTTT | CASSLASGGAGNTGELFF
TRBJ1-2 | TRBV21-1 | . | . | TGTGCCAGCAGCAAAGGAAGGGGGACGGCGGAGTATGGCTACACCTTC | CASSKGRGTAEYGYTF
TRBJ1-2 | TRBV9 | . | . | TGTGCCAGCAGCGTAGATATGGGGGCAGGTGGCTACACCTTC | CASSVDMGAGGYTF
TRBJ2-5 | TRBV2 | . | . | TGTGCCAGCAGTGCAGACCGGAGAGAGACCCAGTACTTC | CASSADRRETQYF
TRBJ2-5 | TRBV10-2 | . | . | TGCGCCAGCAGTGAGTCGTCGGAGACCCAGTACTTC | CASSESSETQYF
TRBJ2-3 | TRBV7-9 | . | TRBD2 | TGTGCCAGCAGCTTGTCTAGCGGGGGGGCAAGGACAGATACGCAGTATTTT | CASSLSSGGARTDTQYF
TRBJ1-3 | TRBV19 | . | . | TGTGCCAGTAGTTTCGGGGGCTCTGGAAACACCATATATTTT | CASSFGGSGNTIYF
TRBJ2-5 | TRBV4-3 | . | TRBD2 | TGCGCCAGCAGCCAAGATTCCAGCGGGGGGGTCCAGACCCAGTACTTC | CASSQDSSGGVQTQYF
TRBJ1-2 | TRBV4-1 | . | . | TGCGCCAGCAGCCAAGAACACCGCAACTATGGCTACACCTTC | CASSQEHRNYGYTF
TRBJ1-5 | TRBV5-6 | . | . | TGTGCCAGCAGCTTGTTTGGCCTTTATAGCAATCAGCCCCAGCATTTT | CASSLFGLYSNQPQHF
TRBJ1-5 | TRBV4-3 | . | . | TGCGCCAGCAGCCAAGATTCGAGGGGGCAGCCCCAGCATTTT | CASSQDSRGQPQHF
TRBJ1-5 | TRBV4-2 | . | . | TGTGCCAGCAGCCAAAGGGAGAATCAGCCCCAGCATTTT | CASSQRENQPQHF
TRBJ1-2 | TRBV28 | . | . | TGTGCCAGCAGTGGGGTTGAGTGGACTGTCTATGGCTACACCTTC | CASSGVEWTVYGYTF
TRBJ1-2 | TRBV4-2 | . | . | TGTGCCAGCAGCCCGGTGGGGCCCTTCGGTGGCTACACCTTC | CASSPVGPFGGYTF
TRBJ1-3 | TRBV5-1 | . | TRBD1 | TGCGCCAGCAGCTGGGGGACAGGGAGAACGGCTGGAAACACCATATATTTT | CASSWGTGRTAGNTIYF
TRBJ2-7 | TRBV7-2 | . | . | TGTGCCAGCAGCACTACAGGGTATTACTACGAGCAGTACTTC | CASSTTGYYYEQYF
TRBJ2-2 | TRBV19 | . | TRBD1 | TGTGCCAGCGGGGTGGGACAGGGATCCGGGGAGCTGTTTTTT | CASGVGQGSGELFF
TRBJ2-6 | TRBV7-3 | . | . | TGTGCCAGCAGCTCCCGTGGGGGCCGTGGGGCCAACGTCCTGACTTTC | CASSSRGGRGANVLTF
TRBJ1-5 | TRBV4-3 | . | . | TGCGCCAGCAGCCAAGATCCAGGGTGGCAGCCCCAGCATTTT | CASSQDPGWQPQHF
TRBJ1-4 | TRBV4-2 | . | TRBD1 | TGTGCCAGCAGCCAAGACGACAGGGAGAAGAAACTGTTTTTT | CASSQDDREKKLFF
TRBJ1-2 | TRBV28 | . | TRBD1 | TGTGCCAGCAGTTTCGGGGACAGGAATAACTATGGCTACACCTTC | CASSFGDRNNYGYTF
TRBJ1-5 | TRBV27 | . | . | TGTGCCAGCAGTTTTAGTGGTAGCAATCAGCCCCAGCATTTT | CASSFSGSNQPQHF
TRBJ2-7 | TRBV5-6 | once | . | TGTGCCAGCAGCTTGGGAGGAGACTTCTACGAGCAGTACTTC | CASSLGGDFYEQYF
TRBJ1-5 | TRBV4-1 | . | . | TGCGCCAGCAGCCAAGGAGCCTTCTCGCAGCCCCAGCATTTT | CASSQGAFSQPQHF
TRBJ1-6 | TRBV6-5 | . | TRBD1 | TGTGCCAGCAGCAACCTCGGACAGGGAATGCGACCCCTCCACTTT | CASSNLGQGMRPLHF
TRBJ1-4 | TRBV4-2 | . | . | TGTGCCAGCAGCCAAGCCGGGACACCAAATGAAAAACTGTTTTTT | CASSQAGTPNEKLFF
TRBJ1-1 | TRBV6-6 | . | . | TGTGCCAGCAACCCAGGTCCTGAAGCTTTCTTT | CASNPGPEAFF
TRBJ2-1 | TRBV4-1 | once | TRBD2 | TGCGCCAGCAGCCAAGAAGGACTAGCGGGGTACAATGAGCAGTTCTTC | CASSQEGLAGYNEQFF
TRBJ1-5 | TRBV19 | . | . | TGTGCCAGTAGTATTGGAGGCAGGGGATATAGCAATCAGCCCCAGCATTTT | CASSIGGRGYSNQPQHF
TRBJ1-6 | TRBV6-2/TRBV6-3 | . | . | TGTGCCAGCAGTTACCTCAGGGGTAATTCACCCCTCCACTTT | CASSYLRGNSPLHF
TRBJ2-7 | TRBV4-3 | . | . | TGCGCCAGCAGTCCCAAGGGAGGAGAAAGCTACGAGCAGTACTTC | CASSPKGGESYEQYF
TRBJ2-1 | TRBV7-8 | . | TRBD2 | TGTGCCAGCAGCTTAAGCGGGGCTACCTACAATGAGCAGTTCTTC | CASSLSGATYNEQFF
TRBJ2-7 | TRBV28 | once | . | TGTGCCAGCAGTCTACGTCTAAGCAACGAGGGTTACGAGCAGTACTTC | CASSLRLSNEGYEQYF
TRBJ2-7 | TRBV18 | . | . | TGTGCCAGCTCACCGGGGGGCGAGCAGTACTTC | CASSPGGEQYF
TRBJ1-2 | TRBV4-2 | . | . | TGTGCCAGCAGCCAAGATCAGTCAAGGACAGCCGCTAACTATGGCTACACCTTC | CASSQDQSRTAANYGYTF
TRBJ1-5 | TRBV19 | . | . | TGTGCCAGTACTGTCGGGGATCAGCCCCAGCATTTT | CASTVGDQPQHF
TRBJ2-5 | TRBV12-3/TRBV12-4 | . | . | TGTGCCAGCAGGTCCTTGCCGGGAGAGACCCAGTACTTC | CASRSLPGETQYF
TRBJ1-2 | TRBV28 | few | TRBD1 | TGTGCCAGCAGTACCCCGCCGGGACAGAGTAACTATGGCTACACCTTC | CASSTPPGQSNYGYTF
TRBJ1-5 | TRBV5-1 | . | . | TGCGCCAGCAGCGAAGGACTGAACAATCAGCCCCAGCATTTT | CASSEGLNNQPQHF
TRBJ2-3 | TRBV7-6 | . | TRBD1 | TGTGCCAGCAGCTTTACCAGGGGGCCAGATACGCAGTATTTT | CASSFTRGPDTQYF